The clone carrying this TCR beta chain has more than one count but fewer than ten. Its antigen is as yet unknown. V was pared by 7 bases and J by 5 bases, with 14 bases between. There are 14 residues in the CDR3. CDR1 and CDR2 from the germline V gene are MNHEY and SVGEGT. These data belong to a study of response to subunit inactivated influenza vaccine. TCRdb fed the RT-PCR reads into MiXCR, producing one record per CDR3 protein. Of some 800,000 distinct CDR3 sequences listed, 21% are singletons. Notes on the study in general: Authors suggested seasonal influenza vaccinations each recruit few new T cells.

This chain links TRBV6-2 or TRBV6-3 with TRBJ2-2; tentatively, D is TRBD2 (6 bases). The sequence was collected from a man aged 50 or older who received an inactivated influenza vaccine. The source was PBMCs from blood, collected 5 days after vaccination. As DNA, the CDR3 is TGTGCCAGCACCACGGGAGACATTACCGGGGAGCTGTTTTTT. Translating gives CASTTGDITGELFF.